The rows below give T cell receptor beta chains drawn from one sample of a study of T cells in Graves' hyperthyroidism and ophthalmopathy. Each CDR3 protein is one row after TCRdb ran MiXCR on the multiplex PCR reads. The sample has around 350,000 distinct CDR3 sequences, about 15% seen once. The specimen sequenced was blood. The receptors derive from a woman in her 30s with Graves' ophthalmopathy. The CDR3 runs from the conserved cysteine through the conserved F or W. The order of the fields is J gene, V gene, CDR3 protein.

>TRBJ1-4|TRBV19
CASKEGYLGKLFF
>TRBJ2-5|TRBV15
CATSKILQETQYF
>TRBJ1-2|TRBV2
CAILRDSSNYGYTF
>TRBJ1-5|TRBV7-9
CASSLQRQGNQPPHF
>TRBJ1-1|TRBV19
CASSTRDRTAGTEAFF
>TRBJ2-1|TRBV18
CASSPHPTSGVEQFF
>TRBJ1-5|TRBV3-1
CASSFGGYRNQPQHF
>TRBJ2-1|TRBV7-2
CASSPIPAYNEQFF
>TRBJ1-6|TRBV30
CAWSVTNSPLHF
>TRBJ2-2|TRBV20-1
CSARLSANTGELFF
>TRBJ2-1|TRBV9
CASSVALLAGDNEQFF
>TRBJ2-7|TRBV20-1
CSASSGGEQYF
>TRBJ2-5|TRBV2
CASHQGVGETQYF
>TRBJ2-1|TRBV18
CASSPRGFWYNEQFF
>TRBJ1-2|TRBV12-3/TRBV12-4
CASSPPGVNYGYTF
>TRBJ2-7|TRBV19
CASSMSGDYSYEQYF
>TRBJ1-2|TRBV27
CASSLYGGRGRDGYTF
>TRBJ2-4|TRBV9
CASSVASRGAKNIQYF
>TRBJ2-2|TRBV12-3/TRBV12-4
CASSLDTSGTGELFF
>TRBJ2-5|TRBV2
CASSELGTSRQETQYF
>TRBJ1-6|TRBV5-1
CASSPDRAVNSPLHF
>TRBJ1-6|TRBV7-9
CTSSGSGTGVDSPLHF
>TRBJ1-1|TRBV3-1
CASSQFGGAETNTEAFF
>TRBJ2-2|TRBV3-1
CASSQDPRGGPTGELFF
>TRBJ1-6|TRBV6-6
CASSYSIGGSSYNSPLHF
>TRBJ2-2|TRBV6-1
CATPKGIFANTGELFF
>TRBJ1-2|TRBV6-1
CASSSTGWRGYTF
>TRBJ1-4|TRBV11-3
CASILDRGCEKLFF
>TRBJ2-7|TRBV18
CASSPYRGSYEQYF
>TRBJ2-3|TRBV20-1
CSAILRGGEGIVDTQYF
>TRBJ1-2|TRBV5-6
CASNHRTNYGYTF
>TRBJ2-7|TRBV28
CASSLLGVREQYF
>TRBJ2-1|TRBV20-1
CSARDLAGGLHEQFF
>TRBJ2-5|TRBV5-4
CASSLRLAQETQYF
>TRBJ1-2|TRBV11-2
CASSLSEGTYGYTF
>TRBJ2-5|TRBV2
CASSDAGWETQYF
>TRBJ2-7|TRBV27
CASKISPGAPYEQYF
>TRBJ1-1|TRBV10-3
CAISPSRGGNTEAFF
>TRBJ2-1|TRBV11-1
CASSLARASDLVEQFF
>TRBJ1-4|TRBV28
CASINTGGWNEKLFF
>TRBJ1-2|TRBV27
CASSDRVGTGGGPDGYTF
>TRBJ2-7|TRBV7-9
CASSQAGFGYERYF
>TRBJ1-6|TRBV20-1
CSASSGVPNSPLHF
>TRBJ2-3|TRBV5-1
CASSVGTSGYRGTDTQYF
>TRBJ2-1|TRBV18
CASSPPAGGPNEQFF
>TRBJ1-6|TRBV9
CASSRPDSPLHF